This is a list of T cell receptor beta chains from one sample in a study of response to subunit inactivated influenza vaccine. One entry per CDR3 protein results from TCRdb running MiXCR on the RT-PCR reads. The sample has some 850,000 distinct CDR3 sequences; around 18% are singletons. The sample here was PBMCs from blood, taken approximately 5 days after vaccination. These receptor sequences come from a man in his fifties who received an inactivated influenza vaccine. CDR3s include the opening cysteine and the closing phenylalanine or tryptophan. Each record gives: J gene, D gene, V gene, CDR3 protein. D genes are given only for firm matches.

TRBJ2-2 TRBD2 TRBV28 CASIGGLAANTGELFF
TRBJ2-2 . TRBV4-3 CASSQGAAAPGELFF
TRBJ2-2 TRBD2 TRBV12-3/TRBV12-4 CASSSPPDWGGTGELFF
TRBJ2-1 TRBD1 TRBV20-1 CSARGTGRNEQFF
TRBJ2-2 . TRBV7-9 CASSSGTRRDTGELFF
TRBJ2-1 . TRBV12-3/TRBV12-4 CASSFAISGNEQFF
TRBJ1-1 . TRBV11-2 CASSLSTGTEAFF
TRBJ2-7 TRBD2 TRBV11-2 CASSSLAGAFFEQYF
TRBJ2-1 TRBD2 TRBV2 CASSAGTNANEQFF
TRBJ2-7 TRBD1 TRBV6-5 CASSGTGKQYF